This T cell receptor (beta chain) appears in the sequencing data of a study of PD-L1 blockade in urothelial cancer. CDR3 length: 15 amino acids. The ends were cut back, 5 bases at V and 1 base at J, with 12 bases in the middle. From germline, CDR1 is SEHNR and CDR2 FQNEAQ (reference sequence). Measured with immunoSEQ multiplex PCR; TCRdb has only the in-frame clones, and not every one. The sample lists around 45,000 clones, approximately 90% occurring once. This receptor was obtained from a woman aged 55-75 years with urothelial cancer. This sample comprised PBMCs, obtained around atezolizumab (anti-PD-L1) treatment. J is TRBJ1-5 and V is TRBV7-9; the D gene is possibly TRBD1 (6 bases). The CDR3 loop reads CASSQGGGSNQPQHF. DNA for the CDR3: TGTGCCAGCAGCCAGGGAGGGGGGAGCAATCAGCCCCAGCATTTT.